This TCR beta chain was observed in a study of T-cell memory formation after mild COVID-19. One entry per CDR3 protein, called by TCRdb with MiXCR from the 5' RACE reads. The sample includes 550,000 to 650,000 distinct CDR3 sequences, 15% to 20% of them seen just once. The study, taken as a whole, reports: Memory cells collected pre-infection included some clones that later responded, suggesting cross-reactive memory joined.

Deletions cut 0 bases from V and 1 base from J, with 8 bases between. Looked up from germline, CDR1 is SGHTA and CDR2 is FQGNSA. This CDR3 has 15 amino acids. This clonotype was found many times. What it binds is not known. This TCR was recovered from an adult woman who had mild COVID-19 (a few samples of this study predate the infection). Cell type and time point are not known. The sample was PBMCs or a T cell subset sorted from them (not recorded which). V is TRBV7-2 and J is TRBJ2-3; D is ambiguous. The CDR3, as DNA: TGTGCCAGCAGCTTAGCGGCTAGTCGCACAGATACGCAGTATTTT. This gives the protein CASSLAASRTDTQYF. Drawing the rest from reference TRBV7-2 and TRBJ2-3, the complete variable domain is GAGVSQSPSNKVTEKGKDVELRCDPISGHTALYWYRQSLGQGLEFLIYFQGNSAPDKSGLPSDRFSAERTGGSVSTLTIQRTQQEDSAVYLCASSLAASRTDTQYFGPGTRLTVL.